These 22 T cell receptor beta chains originate from one sample sequenced in a study of shared clonotypes between healthy human individuals (dated by TCRdb to the early 2020s). Library generation was performed with the immunoSEQ multiplex PCR assay. The table comes from immuneACCESS by way of TCRdb, which keeps in-frame sequences with V and J called. Part of the clones is missing from these tables; in studies checked, under half for an unresolved V gene and the rest for unknown reasons. This sample holds about 1.1 million clones; about 72% were observed only once. Roughly 0.9% of the sample comes from the top ten. Material: memory CD4+ T cells from PBMCs. The cell subset or site tag for this specimen amounts to: CD45RA-negative fraction. All receptors derive from a man aged 18 to 29 in good health. Some clones in this sample may be carry-over from other donors' samples.

V and J are TRBV7-3 and TRBJ2-3, with 11 bases identical to TRBD1. The CDR3 spans 16 residues. The trim removed 5 bases at V and 0 bases at J, leaving 4 bases unmatched. Germline-derived CDR1 and CDR2 are SGHTA and FQGTGA. CDR3 amino acids: CASSRGQGASTDTQYF. In nucleotides, the CDR3 is TGTGCCAGCAGCCGAGGACAGGGGGCGAGCACAGATACGCAGTATTTT.

The chain carries TRBV19 and TRBJ2-5; 8 positions agree with TRBD1. V lost 9 bases, J lost 5 bases, and 5 bases stayed unmatched. The germline V gene encodes CDR1 LNHDA and CDR2 SQIVND (reference sequence). This CDR3 comprises 12 residues. The CDR3: CASSRDRETQYF. In nucleotides, the CDR3 is TGTGCCAGCTCCCGGGACAGGGAGACCCAGTACTTC. The variable domain in full, with the rest retrieved from reference TRBV19 and TRBJ2-5, is DGGITQSPKYLFRKEGQNVTLSCEQNLNHDAMYWYRQDPGQGLRLIYYSQIVNDFQKGDIAEGYSVSREKKESFPLTVTSAQKNPTAFYLCASSRDRETQYFGPGTRLLVL.

This clone was seen only once. The chain couples TRBV18 to TRBJ1-3; D is perhaps TRBD1 (6 bases). CDR1 is KGHSH and CDR2 is LQKENI in the germline V gene. CDR3 size: 14 residues. V lost 10 bases and J lost 0, with 13 bases in between. The CDR3 is CATQKGDSGNTIYF. CDR3 coding DNA: TGTGCCACCCAGAAGGGGGACTCTGGAAACACCATATATTTT.

CDR3 in amino acids: CASSAGYEQYF. DNA for the CDR3: TGTGCCAGCAGTGCAGGTTACGAGCAGTACTTC. V and J are TRBV6-6 and TRBJ2-7, with D uncertain. This CDR3 comprises 11 residues. Trimming left V 5 bases short and J 4 bases short, with 6 bases between. Looked up from germline, CDR1 is MNHNY and CDR2 is SVGAGI (reference sequence).

V gene TRBV7-2 combines with J gene TRBJ1-4; no reliable D call. V was shortened by 4 bases and J by 4 bases, with 13 bases between the two germline ends. CDR1 is SGHTA and CDR2 is FQGNSA in the germline V gene. The CDR3 has 15 amino acids. CDR3 coding DNA: TGTGCCAGCAGCTCTCCACGGTTCGGTAATGAAAAACTGTTTTTT. It specifies CASSSPRFGNEKLFF.

The chain carries TRBV7-6 and TRBJ2-2; D is possibly TRBD1 (6 bases). This CDR3 region has 14 residues. V was trimmed by 6 bases and J by 4 bases, leaving 12 bases between them. Germline CDR1 is SGHVS and CDR2 is FNYEAQ. Written as DNA, the CDR3 is TGTGCCAGCAGGCCAACAGGGACCACCGGGGAGCTGTTTTTT. Amino acid sequence: CASRPTGTTGELFF. The variable domain in full, completed from reference TRBV7-6 and TRBJ2-2, reads GAGVSQSPRYKVTKRGQDVALRCDPISGHVSLYWYRQALGQGPEFLTYFNYEAQQDKSGLPNDRFSAERPEGSISTLTIQRTEQRDSAMYRCASRPTGTTGELFFGEGSRLTVL.

This clone is a singleton in its sample. This chain joins TRBV4-3 and TRBJ2-7; TRBD2 agrees at 7 bases. Germline V gene lookup returns CDR1 LGHNA and CDR2 YSLEER. This CDR3 region has 12 residues. Unmatched junction bases numbered 4, after V lost 4 bases and J lost 7 bases. CDR3 residues: CASSRGGGEQYF. Written as DNA, the CDR3 is TGCGCCAGCAGCCGTGGGGGGGGAGAGCAGTACTTC.

This clone showed up just once. This chain links TRBV5-6 with TRBJ1-2; TRBD1 is a possible D gene (5 bases). Germline CDR1 SGHDT, CDR2 YYEEEE. The CDR3 covers 12 residues. V was pared by 5 bases and J by 8 bases, with 13 bases between. As DNA, the CDR3 is TGTGCCAGCAGAAAACTCAGGGTCGGCTACACCTTC. Protein product: CASRKLRVGYTF.

The chain combines TRBV7-8 with TRBJ1-2, with D possibly being TRBD1 (6 bases). V shed 3 bases and J shed 8 bases, with 10 bases lying between them. The CDR3 extends over 12 amino acids. Germline-derived CDR1 and CDR2 are SGHVS and FQNEAQ. Here the CDR3 DNA reads TGTGCCAGCAGCTTTTCGGGGGGCGGCTACACCTTC. This encodes CASSFSGGGYTF.

The table lists this clone with a few counts. The CDR3 nucleotides read TGTGCCAGCAGTATGGGCAGAACCCTAGCTTTCTTT. It encodes CASSMGRTLAFF. This chain joins TRBV6-5 and TRBJ1-1, with D hard to call. This CDR3 region has 12 residues. Trimming removed 5 bases at V and 10 bases at J, with 14 bases between. From germline, CDR1 is MNHEY and CDR2 SVGAGI.

V usage is TRBV7-9 and J usage is TRBJ1-6; 7 nucleotides align to TRBD1. CDR3 length equals 15 residues. The germline CDR1 and CDR2 sequences are SEHNR and FQNEAQ (reference sequence). V lost 2 bases, J lost 9 bases, and 7 bases stayed unmatched. Here the CDR3 reads CASSLIQGGSSPLHF. CDR3 DNA sequence: TGTGCCAGCAGCTTAATCCAGGGGGGGAGTTCACCCCTCCACTTT.

The chain uses TRBV2 and TRBJ1-6; D not resolved. This CDR3 has 16 residues. V was trimmed by 2 bases and J by 5 bases, leaving 13 bases between them. From germline, CDR1 is SNHLY and CDR2 FYNNEI. The DNA of the CDR3 is TGTGCCAGCAGTGAAAACGGCCGCCACAATAATTCACCCCTCCACTTT. Its protein product is CASSENGRHNNSPLHF.

Turning to this clone: This same CDR3 is encoded by further DNA sequences in the sample. J is TRBJ2-3 and V is TRBV30, with 8 nucleotides matching TRBD1. The germline gives CDR1 GTSNPN, CDR2 SVGIG (reference sequence). V gave up 3 bases and J gave up 4 bases; unmatched junction bases: 3. CDR3 length: 13 amino acids. CDR3 in DNA: TGTGCCTGGAGCAGGGGGCGATCAGATACGCAGTATTTT. Encoded protein: CAWSRGRSDTQYF. The full variable domain, rest sourced from reference TRBV30 and TRBJ2-3, is SQTIHQWPATLVQPVGSPLSLECTVEGTSNPNLYWYRQAAGRGLQLLFYSVGIGQISSEVPQNLSASRPQDRQFILSSKKLLLSDSGFYLCAWSRGRSDTQYFGPGTRLTVL.

The rearrangement uses TRBV28 and TRBJ2-7, with a possible D match to TRBD1 (6 bases). Germline V gene data show CDR1 as MDHEN and CDR2 as SYDVKM. The CDR3 runs to 15 residues. The V gene lost 6 bases and the J gene lost 3 bases, with 18 bases spanning the gap. Written as DNA, the CDR3 is TGTGCCAGCAGCCCCCTCCCCGGCAGGGGCTACGAGCAGTACTTC. Its protein is CASSPLPGRGYEQYF.

Turning to this clone: A much bigger clone sits one base away, suggesting this may be a read error. The chain couples TRBV6-4 to TRBJ2-7; D uncertain. From germline, CDR1 is MRHNA and CDR2 SNTAGT. The CDR3 is 14 residues long. For the CDR3, the DNA is TGTGCCGGCAGACCGGTGTCCGGCAGTAGCGAGCAGTACTTC. As protein: CAGRPVSGSSEQYF.

Comments on this clone: A read error may be the cause here, since a much bigger clone is one base away. The sample has other DNA sequences that encode this CDR3 too. The chain combines TRBV5-1 with TRBJ1-1; TRBD1 matches at 11 bases. J lost 4 bases, V lost 3 bases, and 2 bases had no gene match. CDR3 length equals 14 residues. The germline V gene encodes CDR1 SGHRS and CDR2 YFSETQ. The CDR3 sequence: CASSSGTGGTEAFF. The CDR3 DNA is TGCGCCAGCAGCTCCGGGACAGGGGGCACTGAAGCTTTCTTT.

On this clone itself: This may arise from a read error, as a much more abundant clone is one base away. The J gene is TRBJ2-5, the V gene TRBV5-1, with D tentatively TRBD2 (6 bases). The CDR3 extends over 15 amino acids. Trimming took off 0 bases at V and 1 base at J, with 10 bases between the two ends. Germline V gene sequence: CDR1 SGHRS, CDR2 YFSETQ. In DNA, the CDR3 is TGCGCCAGCAGCTTGGCCCCGGGGGTCCAAGAGACCCAGTACTTC. Protein sequence: CASSLAPGVQETQYF.

The chain links TRBV10-3 to TRBJ2-5; the D is unclear. Trimming left V 3 bases short and J 0 bases short, with 8 bases between. This CDR3 comprises 14 residues. Looked up from germline, CDR1 is ENHRY and CDR2 is SYGVKD. The CDR3 bases are TGTGCCATCAGTGAAGGCGGAAACCAAGAGACCCAGTACTTC. This codes for CAISEGGNQETQYF.

V is TRBV9 and J is TRBJ2-2; 13 bases agree with TRBD2. V gave up 1 base and J gave up 6 bases; unmatched junction bases: 6. Germline lookup yields CDR1 SGDLS and CDR2 YYNGEE. CDR3 length: 17 residues. The CDR3 reads CASSVTYTSGRAGELFF. As DNA, the CDR3 is TGTGCCAGCAGCGTAACTTATACTAGCGGGAGGGCCGGGGAGCTGTTTTTT.

Regarding this clone: This specimen includes other DNA sequences encoding the same CDR3. J is TRBJ2-3 and V is TRBV5-1; 7 nucleotides agree with TRBD1. This CDR3 has 14 residues. Germline V gives CDR1 SGHRS, CDR2 YFSETQ. With 4 bases clipped from V and 1 base from J, the junction kept 3 bases outside the gene matches. CDR3 coding DNA: TGCGCCAGCAGCAGGCAGGGGGGCACAGATACGCAGTATTTT. This encodes CASSRQGGTDTQYF.

The rearrangement links TRBV10-3 to TRBJ2-7; TRBD1 aligns across 8 bases. The junction had 1 base not matched to a gene; V was cut back by 6 bases and J by 3 bases. Per the germline V gene, CDR1 is ENHRY and CDR2 is SYGVKD. This CDR3 spans 12 amino acids. Here the CDR3 DNA reads TGTGCCATCAGGGACAGGGACTACGAGCAGTACTTC. Translating it yields CAIRDRDYEQYF.

The chain carries TRBV2 and TRBJ2-2, with D perhaps TRBD1 (5 bases). This CDR3 contains 15 residues. The germline V and J ends were trimmed by 5 bases and 1 base, with 11 bases remaining between them. Germline V gene data show CDR1 as SNHLY and CDR2 as FYNNEI. The CDR3 is CASSTDRRNTGELFF. The CDR3 bases are TGTGCCAGCAGTACCGACAGACGGAACACCGGGGAGCTGTTTTTT.